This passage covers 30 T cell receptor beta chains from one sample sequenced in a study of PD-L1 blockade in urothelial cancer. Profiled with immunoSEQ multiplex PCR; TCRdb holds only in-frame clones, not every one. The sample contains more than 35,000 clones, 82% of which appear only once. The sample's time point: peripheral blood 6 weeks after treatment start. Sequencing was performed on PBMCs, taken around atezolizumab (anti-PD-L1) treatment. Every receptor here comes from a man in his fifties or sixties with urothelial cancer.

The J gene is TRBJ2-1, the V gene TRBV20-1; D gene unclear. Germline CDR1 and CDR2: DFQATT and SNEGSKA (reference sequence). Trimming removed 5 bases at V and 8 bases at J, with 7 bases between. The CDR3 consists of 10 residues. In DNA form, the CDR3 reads TGCAGTGCTCTTCGGGATGAGCAGTTCTTC. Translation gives CSALRDEQFF.

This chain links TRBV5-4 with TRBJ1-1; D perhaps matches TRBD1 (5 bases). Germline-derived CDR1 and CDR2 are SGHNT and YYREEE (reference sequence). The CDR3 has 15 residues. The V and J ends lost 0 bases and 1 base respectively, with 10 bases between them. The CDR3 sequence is CASSLDVTENTEAFF. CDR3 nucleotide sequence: TGTGCCAGCAGCTTGGACGTGACAGAGAACACTGAAGCTTTCTTT.

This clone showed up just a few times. The CDR3 sequence: CASRQKIRAGATQPQHF. In nucleotides, the CDR3 is TGTGCCAGTAGACAAAAGATCCGGGCAGGGGCCACTCAGCCCCAGCATTTT. The gene calls are TRBV19 and TRBJ1-5; possible D gene TRBD1, 6 bases. V was pared by 6 bases and J by 6 bases, with 24 bases between. Per germline, CDR1 LNHDA and CDR2 SQIVND (reference sequence). The CDR3 runs to 17 residues.

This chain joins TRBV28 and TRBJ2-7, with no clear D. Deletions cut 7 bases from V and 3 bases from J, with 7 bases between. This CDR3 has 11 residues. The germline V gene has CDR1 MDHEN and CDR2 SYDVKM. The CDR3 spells CASNSGYEQYF. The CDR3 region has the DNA TGTGCCAGCAATTCGGGCTACGAGCAGTACTTC.

The CDR3 here is CAWTPEAQRAQETQYF. The DNA of the CDR3 is TGTGCCTGGACTCCCGAAGCCCAGCGGGCACAAGAGACCCAGTACTTC. The chain joins TRBV30 to TRBJ2-5, with D perhaps matching TRBD2 (6 bases). V shed 4 bases and J shed 2 bases, with 20 bases lying between them. Germline CDR1 and CDR2: GTSNPN and SVGIG (reference sequence). CDR3 length: 16 residues.

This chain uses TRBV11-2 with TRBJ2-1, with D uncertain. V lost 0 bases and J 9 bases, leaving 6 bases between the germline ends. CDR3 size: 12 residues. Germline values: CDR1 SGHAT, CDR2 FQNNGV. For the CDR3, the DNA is TGTGCCAGCAGCTTAGACCAGGCTGAGCAGTTCTTC. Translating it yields CASSLDQAEQFF. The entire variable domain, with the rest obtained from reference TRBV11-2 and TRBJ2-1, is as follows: EAGVAQSPRYKIIEKRQSVAFWCNPISGHATLYWYQQILGQGPKLLIQFQNNGVVDDSQLPKDRFSAERLKGVDSTLKIQPAKLEDSAVYLCASSLDQAEQFFGPGTRLTVL.

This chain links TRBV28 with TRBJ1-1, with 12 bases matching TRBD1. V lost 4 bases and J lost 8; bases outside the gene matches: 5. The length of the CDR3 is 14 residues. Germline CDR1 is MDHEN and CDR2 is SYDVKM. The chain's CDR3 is CASSSPGQGAEAFF. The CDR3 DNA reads TGTGCCAGCAGTTCACCGGGACAGGGGGCGGAAGCTTTCTTT.

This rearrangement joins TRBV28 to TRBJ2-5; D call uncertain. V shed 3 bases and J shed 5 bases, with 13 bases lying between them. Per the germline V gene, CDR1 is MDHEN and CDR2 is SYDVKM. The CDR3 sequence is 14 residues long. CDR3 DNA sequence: TGTGCCAGCAGTTTCCCGGGTCCCACGGAGACCCAGTACTTC. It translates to CASSFPGPTETQYF.

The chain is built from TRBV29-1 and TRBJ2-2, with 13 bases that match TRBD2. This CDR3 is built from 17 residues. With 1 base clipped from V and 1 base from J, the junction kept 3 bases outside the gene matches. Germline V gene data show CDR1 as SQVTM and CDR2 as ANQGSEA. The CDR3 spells CSVEGWTSGGNTGELFF. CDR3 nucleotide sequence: TGCAGCGTTGAAGGTTGGACTAGCGGGGGGAACACCGGGGAGCTGTTTTTT.

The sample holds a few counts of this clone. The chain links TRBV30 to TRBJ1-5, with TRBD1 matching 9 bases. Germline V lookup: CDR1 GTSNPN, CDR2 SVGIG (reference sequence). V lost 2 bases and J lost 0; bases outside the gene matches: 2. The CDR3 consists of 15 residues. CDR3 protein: CAWSNRGRSNQPQHF. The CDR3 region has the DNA TGTGCCTGGAGTAACAGGGGGCGTAGCAATCAGCCCCAGCATTTT.

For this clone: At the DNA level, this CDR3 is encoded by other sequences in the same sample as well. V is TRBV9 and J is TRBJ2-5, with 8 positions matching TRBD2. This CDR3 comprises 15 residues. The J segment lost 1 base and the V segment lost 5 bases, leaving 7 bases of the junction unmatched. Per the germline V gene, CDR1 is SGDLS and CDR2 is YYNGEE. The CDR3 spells CASSPGLAGQETQYF. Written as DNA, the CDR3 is TGTGCCAGCAGTCCAGGGCTAGCGGGCCAAGAGACCCAGTACTTC.

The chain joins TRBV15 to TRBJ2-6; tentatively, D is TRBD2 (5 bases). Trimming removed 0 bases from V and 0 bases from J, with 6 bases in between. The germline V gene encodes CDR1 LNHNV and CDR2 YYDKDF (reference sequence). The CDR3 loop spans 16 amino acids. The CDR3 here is CATSRDGGSGANVLTF. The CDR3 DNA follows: TGTGCCACCAGCAGAGATGGAGGCTCTGGGGCCAACGTCCTGACTTTC.

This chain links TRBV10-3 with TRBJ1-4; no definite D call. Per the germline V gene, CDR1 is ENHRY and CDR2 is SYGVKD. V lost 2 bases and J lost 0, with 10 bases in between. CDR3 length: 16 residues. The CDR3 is CAISEGRHATNEKLFF. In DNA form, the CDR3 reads TGTGCCATCAGTGAGGGCAGACACGCAACTAATGAAAAACTGTTTTTT.

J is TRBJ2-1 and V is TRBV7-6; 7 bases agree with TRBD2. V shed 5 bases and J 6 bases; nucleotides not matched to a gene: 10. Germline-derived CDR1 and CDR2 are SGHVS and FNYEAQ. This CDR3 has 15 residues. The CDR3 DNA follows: TGTGCCAGCAGCCACAGCGGGGACGCCCCCAATGAGCAGTTCTTC. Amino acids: CASSHSGDAPNEQFF.

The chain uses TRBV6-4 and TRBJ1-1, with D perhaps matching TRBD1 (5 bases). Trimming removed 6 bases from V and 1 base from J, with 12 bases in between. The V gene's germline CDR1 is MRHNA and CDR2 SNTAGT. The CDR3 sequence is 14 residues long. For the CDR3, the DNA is TGTGCCAGCAGGAACTCGGACAAGAACACTGAAGCTTTCTTT. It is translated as CASRNSDKNTEAFF.

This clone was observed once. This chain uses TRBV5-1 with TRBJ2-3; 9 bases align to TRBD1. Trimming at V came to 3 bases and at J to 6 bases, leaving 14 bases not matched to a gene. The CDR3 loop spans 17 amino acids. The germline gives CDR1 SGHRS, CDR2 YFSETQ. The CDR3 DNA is TGCGCCAGCAGCTCGGGAGGAACAGGGGGCGCCGGGGATACGCAGTATTTT. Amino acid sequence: CASSSGGTGGAGDTQYF.

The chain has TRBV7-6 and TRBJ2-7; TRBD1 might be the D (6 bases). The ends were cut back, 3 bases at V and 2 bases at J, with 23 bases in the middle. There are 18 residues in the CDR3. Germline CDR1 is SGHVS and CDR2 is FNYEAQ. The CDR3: CASSFHVRGRWDTYEQYF. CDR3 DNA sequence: TGTGCCAGCAGCTTCCACGTACGGGGCAGGTGGGACACCTACGAGCAGTACTTC.

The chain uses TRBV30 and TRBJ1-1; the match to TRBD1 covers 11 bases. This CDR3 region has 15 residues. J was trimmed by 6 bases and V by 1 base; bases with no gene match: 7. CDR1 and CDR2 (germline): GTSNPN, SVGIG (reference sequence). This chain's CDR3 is CAWSGGTGGIAEAFF. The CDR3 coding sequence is TGTGCCTGGAGTGGGGGGACAGGGGGTATCGCTGAAGCTTTCTTT. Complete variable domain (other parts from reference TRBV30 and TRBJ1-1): SQTIHQWPATLVQPVGSPLSLECTVEGTSNPNLYWYRQAAGRGLQLLFYSVGIGQISSEVPQNLSASRPQDRQFILSSKKLLLSDSGFYLCAWSGGTGGIAEAFFGQGTRLTVV.

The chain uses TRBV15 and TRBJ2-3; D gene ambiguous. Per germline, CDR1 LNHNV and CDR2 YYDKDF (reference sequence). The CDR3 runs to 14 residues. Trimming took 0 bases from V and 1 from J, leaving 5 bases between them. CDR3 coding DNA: TGTGCCACCAGCAGAGATCTTCGCACAGATACGCAGTATTTT. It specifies CATSRDLRTDTQYF.

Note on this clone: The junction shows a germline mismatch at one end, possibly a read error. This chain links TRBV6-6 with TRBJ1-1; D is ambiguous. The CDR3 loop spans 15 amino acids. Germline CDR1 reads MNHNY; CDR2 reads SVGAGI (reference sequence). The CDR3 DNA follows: TGTGCCAGCAGTAACTCTTTGACGGGTTCCATTGAAGCTTTCTTT. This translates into CASSNSLTGSIEAFF.

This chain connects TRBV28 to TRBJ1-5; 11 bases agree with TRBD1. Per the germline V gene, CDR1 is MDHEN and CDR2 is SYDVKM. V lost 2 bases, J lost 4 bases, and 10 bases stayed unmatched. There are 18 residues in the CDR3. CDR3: CASSLISLGTGGNQPQHF. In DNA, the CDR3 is TGTGCCAGCAGTTTAATTAGTTTGGGGACAGGGGGGAATCAGCCCCAGCATTTT.

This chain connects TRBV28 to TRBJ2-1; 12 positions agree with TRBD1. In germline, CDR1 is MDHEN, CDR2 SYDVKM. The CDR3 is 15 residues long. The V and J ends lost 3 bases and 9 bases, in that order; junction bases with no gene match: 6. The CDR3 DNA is TGTGCCAGCAGTTTCCGTGGGACAGGGGGCTTTGAGCAGTTCTTC. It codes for CASSFRGTGGFEQFF.

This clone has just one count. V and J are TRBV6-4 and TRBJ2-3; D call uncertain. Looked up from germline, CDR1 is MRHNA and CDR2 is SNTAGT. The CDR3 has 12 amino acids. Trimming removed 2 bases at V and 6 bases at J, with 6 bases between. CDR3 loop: CASSDMSDTQYF. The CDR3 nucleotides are TGTGCCAGCAGTGACATGTCGGATACGCAGTATTTT.

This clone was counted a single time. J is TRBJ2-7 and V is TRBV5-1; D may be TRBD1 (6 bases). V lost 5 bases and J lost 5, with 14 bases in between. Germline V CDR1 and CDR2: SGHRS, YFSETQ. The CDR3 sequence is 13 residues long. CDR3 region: CASRAGDVNEQYF. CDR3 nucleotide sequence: TGCGCCAGCAGGGCAGGGGACGTCAACGAGCAGTACTTC.

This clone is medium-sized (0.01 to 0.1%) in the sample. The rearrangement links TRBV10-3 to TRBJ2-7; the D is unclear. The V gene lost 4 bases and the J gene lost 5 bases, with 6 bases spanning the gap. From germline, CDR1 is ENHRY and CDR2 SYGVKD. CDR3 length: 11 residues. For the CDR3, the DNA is TGTGCCATCAGTGCGGGTAACGAGCAGTACTTC. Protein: CAISAGNEQYF.

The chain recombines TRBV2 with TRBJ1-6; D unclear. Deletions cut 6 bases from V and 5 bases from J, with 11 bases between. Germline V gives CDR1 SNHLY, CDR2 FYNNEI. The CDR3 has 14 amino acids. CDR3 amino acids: CASRALHDNSPLHF. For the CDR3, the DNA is TGTGCCAGCAGGGCCTTACATGATAATTCACCCCTCCACTTT.

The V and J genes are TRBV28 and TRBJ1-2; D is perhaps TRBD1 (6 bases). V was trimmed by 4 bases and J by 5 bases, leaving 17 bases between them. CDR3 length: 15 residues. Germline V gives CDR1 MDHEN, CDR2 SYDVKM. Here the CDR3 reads CASSSLDRPPYGYTF. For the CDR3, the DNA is TGTGCCAGCAGTTCCCTAGACAGGCCCCCATATGGCTACACCTTC.

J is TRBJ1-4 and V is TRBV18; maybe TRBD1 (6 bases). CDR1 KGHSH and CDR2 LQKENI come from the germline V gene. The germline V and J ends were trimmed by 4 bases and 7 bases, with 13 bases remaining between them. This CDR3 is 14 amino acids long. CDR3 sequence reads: CASSLQGGSEKLFF. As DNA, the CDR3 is TGTGCCAGCTCACTACAGGGTGGCTCTGAAAAACTGTTTTTT.

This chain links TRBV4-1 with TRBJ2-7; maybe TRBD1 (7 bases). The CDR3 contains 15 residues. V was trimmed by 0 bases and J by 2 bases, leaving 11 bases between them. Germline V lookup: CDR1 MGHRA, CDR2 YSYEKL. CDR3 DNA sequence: TGCGCCAGCAGCCAAGAACAGGGGAGGACCTACGAGCAGTACTTC. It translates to CASSQEQGRTYEQYF.

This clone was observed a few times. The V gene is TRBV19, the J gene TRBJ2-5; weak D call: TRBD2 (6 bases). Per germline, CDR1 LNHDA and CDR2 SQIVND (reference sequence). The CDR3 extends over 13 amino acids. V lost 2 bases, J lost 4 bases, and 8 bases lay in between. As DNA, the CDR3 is TGTGCCAGTAGTATAACGGAGGGAGAGACCCAGTACTTC. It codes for CASSITEGETQYF. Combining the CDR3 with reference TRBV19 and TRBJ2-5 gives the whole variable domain DGGITQSPKYLFRKEGQNVTLSCEQNLNHDAMYWYRQDPGQGLRLIYYSQIVNDFQKGDIAEGYSVSREKKESFPLTVTSAQKNPTAFYLCASSITEGETQYFGPGTRLLVL.